A single sample is the source of the 4 T cell receptor beta chains below, sequenced in a study of blood T cells in healthy people across ages. Alongside a J-beta primer mix, a sample-barcoded 5' primer served in a second PCR lasting roughly 7 to 11 cycles. Via MiXCR, TCRdb re-called the 5' RACE reads, giving one row per CDR3 protein. The sample contains 850,000 to 1,100,000 distinct CDR3 sequences, 35% to 40% of which appear only once. The sequenced sample consisted of blood. All receptors derive from a man younger than 30 in good health.

The sample holds many counts of this clonotype. The V and J genes are TRBV4-1 and TRBJ1-3; the D is unclear. V was trimmed by 2 bases and J by 0 bases, leaving 11 bases between them. Germline V lookup: CDR1 MGHRA, CDR2 YSYEKL. The CDR3 has 16 residues. This CDR3 is CASSQNAGVSGNTIYF. The CDR3 DNA sequence: TGCGCCAGCAGCCAAAACGCAGGAGTCTCTGGAAACACCATATATTTT.

This clonotype has a handful of counts. The V gene is TRBV5-1, the J gene TRBJ2-5; 14 positions match TRBD2. The J segment lost 2 bases and the V segment lost 2 bases, leaving 5 bases of the junction unmatched. The germline V gene encodes CDR1 SGHRS and CDR2 YFSETQ. This CDR3 comprises 17 residues. CDR3 DNA sequence: TGCGCCAGCAGCTTCCGGACTAGCGGGGGGTTACAAGAGACCCAGTACTTC. Protein sequence: CASSFRTSGGLQETQYF. The full variable domain, rest sourced from reference TRBV5-1 and TRBJ2-5, is KAGVTQTPRYLIKTRGQQVTLSCSPISGHRSVSWYQQTPGQGLQFLFEYFSETQRNKGNFPGRFSGRQFSNSRSEMNVSTLELGDSALYLCASSFRTSGGLQETQYFGPGTRLLVL.

The J gene is TRBJ1-2, the V gene TRBV20-1; tentative D call: TRBD1 (5 bases). The germline V and J ends were trimmed by 8 bases and 2 bases, with 21 bases remaining between them. Germline V gene sequence: CDR1 DFQATT, CDR2 SNEGSKA (reference sequence). The CDR3 is made up of 15 amino acids. CDR3 in amino acids: CSTPFRDGPNYGYTF. The DNA for the CDR3 is TGCAGTACTCCATTTAGGGACGGCCCCAACTATGGCTACACCTTC.

This chain connects TRBV7-2 to TRBJ1-5, with no clear D. Trimming stripped 5 bases from V and 4 bases from J, with 18 bases between. CDR1 and CDR2 from the germline V gene are SGHTA and FQGNSA. The CDR3 length is 16 residues. The CDR3 is CASSLRGLAGNQPQHF. The CDR3 DNA sequence: TGTGCCAGCAGCCTAAGAGGCCTGGCGGGGAATCAGCCCCAGCATTTT.